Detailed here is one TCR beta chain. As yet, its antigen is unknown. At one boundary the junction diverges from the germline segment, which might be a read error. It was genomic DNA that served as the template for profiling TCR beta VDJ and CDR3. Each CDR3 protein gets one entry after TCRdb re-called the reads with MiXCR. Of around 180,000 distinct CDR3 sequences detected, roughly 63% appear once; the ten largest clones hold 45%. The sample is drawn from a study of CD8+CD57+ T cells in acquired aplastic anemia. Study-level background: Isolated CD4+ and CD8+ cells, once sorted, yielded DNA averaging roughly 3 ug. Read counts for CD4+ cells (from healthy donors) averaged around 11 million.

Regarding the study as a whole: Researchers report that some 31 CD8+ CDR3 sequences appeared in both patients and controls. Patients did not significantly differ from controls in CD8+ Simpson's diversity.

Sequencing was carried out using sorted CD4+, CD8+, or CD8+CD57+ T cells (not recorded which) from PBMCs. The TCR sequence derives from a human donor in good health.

The CDR3 nucleotides read TGCGCCAGCAGCTTAGTTCCTGCTGAGAGCTCCTACGAGCAGTACTTC. The encoded protein is CASSLVPAESSYEQYF. The chain has TRBV7-2 and TRBJ2-7; D ambiguous. Germline lookup yields CDR1 SGHTA and CDR2 FQGNSA. The CDR3 extends over 16 amino acids.